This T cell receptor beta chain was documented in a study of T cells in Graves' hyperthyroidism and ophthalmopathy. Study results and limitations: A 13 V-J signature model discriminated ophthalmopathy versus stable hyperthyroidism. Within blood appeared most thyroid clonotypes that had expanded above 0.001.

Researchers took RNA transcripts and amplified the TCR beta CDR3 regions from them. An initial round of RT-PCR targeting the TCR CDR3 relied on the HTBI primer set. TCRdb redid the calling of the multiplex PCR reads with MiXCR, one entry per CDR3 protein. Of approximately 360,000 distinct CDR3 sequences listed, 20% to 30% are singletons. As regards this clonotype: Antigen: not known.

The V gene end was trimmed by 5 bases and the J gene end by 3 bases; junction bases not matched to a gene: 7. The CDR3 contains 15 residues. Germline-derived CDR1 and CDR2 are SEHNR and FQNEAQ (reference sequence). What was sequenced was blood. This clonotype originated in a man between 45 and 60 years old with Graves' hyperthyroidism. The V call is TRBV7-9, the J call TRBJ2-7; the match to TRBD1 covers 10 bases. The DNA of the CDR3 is TGTGCCAGCAGCCTAGAGGACAGGGGGTTCTACGAGCAGTACTTC. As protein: CASSLEDRGFYEQYF.